These 21 T cell receptor beta chains came from one sample sequenced in a study of T-cell reconstitution after alpha-beta-depleted transplantation in children. As it was prepared, the TCRbeta library received unique molecular identifiers. MiXCR, run by TCRdb on the PCR reads, gives a single entry per CDR3 protein. This table holds about 300,000 distinct CDR3 sequences, 10% found once. The sequencing used PBMCs, collected before TCRalphabeta/CD19-depleted stem cell transplant. The receptors come from a boy younger than two with acute myeloid leukemia, due to receive a stem cell transplant.

This clonotype was counted a few times. The J gene is TRBJ1-2, the V gene TRBV6-1; TRBD1 is a possible D gene (6 bases). V shed 6 bases and J shed 8 bases, with 22 bases lying between them. The length of the CDR3 is 15 residues. Germline CDR1 reads MNHNS; CDR2 reads SASEGT. CDR3 sequence: CASSPQGRGVLGYTF. In DNA form, the CDR3 reads TGTGCCAGCAGCCCACAGGGAAGAGGGGTTCTGGGCTACACCTTC.

This chain uses TRBV4-3 with TRBJ1-2, with D possibly matching TRBD1 (6 bases). Between the trimmed V and J ends, which lost 0 bases and 0 bases, there was a span of 8 bases. Per the germline V gene, CDR1 is LGHNA and CDR2 is YSLEER. The CDR3 has 15 residues. DNA of the CDR3: TGCGCCAGCAGCCAAGATGACAGGCCTAACTATGGCTACACCTTC. It yields the protein CASSQDDRPNYGYTF.

This clonotype was seen ten or more times. This chain connects TRBV5-1 to TRBJ2-5, with D perhaps given as TRBD1 or TRBD2 (5 bases each). The germline CDR1 and CDR2 sequences are SGHRS and YFSETQ. Trimming stripped 2 bases from V and 2 bases from J, with 13 bases between. The CDR3 contains 15 residues. The CDR3 loop is CASSFPGAGQETQYF. CDR3 DNA: TGCGCCAGCAGCTTCCCCGGGGCAGGGCAAGAGACCCAGTACTTC.

The V call is TRBV7-2, the J call TRBJ2-2; 7 bases match TRBD1. The CDR3 extends over 16 amino acids. Germline V gene lookup returns CDR1 SGHTA and CDR2 FQGNSA. Trimming at V came to 4 bases and at J to 1 base, leaving 6 bases not matched to a gene. This chain's CDR3 is CASSSERGQNTGELFF. The CDR3 DNA sequence: TGTGCCAGCAGCTCTGAAAGGGGGCAGAACACCGGGGAGCTGTTTTTT.

This clonotype came up a few times. The chain recombines TRBV7-9 with TRBJ2-5, with 7 bases identical to TRBD2. In germline, CDR1 is SEHNR, CDR2 FQNEAQ (reference sequence). After removal of 5 bases from V and 4 bases from J, the junction contained 7 bases not matched to a gene. The CDR3 is made up of 14 amino acids. CDR3 protein: CASSTPREAETQYF. The CDR3 DNA is TGTGCCAGCAGCACCCCCCGGGAGGCAGAGACCCAGTACTTC.

The J gene is TRBJ2-5, the V gene TRBV7-2; a possible D gene is TRBD1 (8 bases). This CDR3 has 14 residues. CDR1 is SGHTA and CDR2 is FQGNSA in the germline V gene. The V and J ends lost 4 bases and 7 bases respectively, with 16 bases between them. The CDR3 reads CASSSNYRGGTQYF. CDR3 coding DNA: TGTGCCAGCAGCTCAAATTACAGGGGGGGGACCCAGTACTTC.

There are many counts of this clonotype. The genes are TRBV10-3 and TRBJ1-1; D might be TRBD1 (5 bases). Per germline, CDR1 ENHRY and CDR2 SYGVKD. Trimming removed 10 bases at V and 1 base at J, with 7 bases between. CDR3 size: 11 residues. The CDR3 coding sequence is TGTGCCACCAGGGAGAACACTGAAGCTTTCTTT. Translated, it gives CATRENTEAFF.

This clonotype was counted many times. This chain connects TRBV2 to TRBJ2-2; D is undetermined. V dropped 5 bases and J dropped 1 base, with 14 bases sitting between them. CDR1 and CDR2 from the germline V gene are SNHLY and FYNNEI. There are 16 residues in the CDR3. CDR3 bases: TGTGCCAGCAGTTCCAAGGGTAATAGGAACACCGGGGAGCTGTTTTTT. This translates into CASSSKGNRNTGELFF.

This clonotype was recorded many times. This chain connects TRBV12-3 or TRBV12-4 to TRBJ2-7, with 8 nucleotides matching TRBD1. The length of the CDR3 is 15 residues. V lost 3 bases and J lost 1; bases outside the gene matches: 5. The CDR3 DNA is TGTGCCAGCAGTTTGGGCAGGGGGCCTTCCTACGAGCAGTACTTC. The encoded protein is CASSLGRGPSYEQYF.

This clonotype was seen ten or more times. The chain joins TRBV4-2 to TRBJ2-1; tentative D call: TRBD1 (6 bases). V lost 1 base, J lost 7 bases, and 14 bases lay in between. This CDR3 is built from 15 residues. CDR1 LGHNA and CDR2 YNFKEQ come from the germline V gene. CDR3 region: CASSQANRVGNEQFF. CDR3 DNA: TGTGCCAGCAGCCAAGCCAACAGGGTTGGTAATGAGCAGTTCTTC.

Concerning this clonotype itself: A clone one base away is much larger, so this may be a read error. The conserved phenylalanine or tryptophan normally closing the CDR3 is absent here, so this likely arose from a read error. V usage is TRBV5-5 and J usage is TRBJ2-1, with D unresolved. V dropped 0 bases and J dropped 0 bases, with 7 bases sitting between them. Germline loops: CDR1 SGHKS, CDR2 YYEKEE (reference sequence). The CDR3 has 15 amino acids. CDR3 loop: CASSLGLFSYNEQFL. CDR3 coding DNA: TGTGCCAGCAGCTTGGGGCTCTTCTCCTACAATGAGCAGTTCCTC.

The V gene is TRBV4-3, the J gene TRBJ2-7; no reliable D call. Trimming took 0 bases from V and 3 from J, leaving 9 bases between them. This CDR3 is 14 amino acids long. Germline assignment: CDR1 LGHNA and CDR2 YSLEER. The CDR3 sequence is CASSQESGDYEQYF. For the CDR3, the DNA is TGCGCCAGCAGCCAAGAATCAGGCGACTACGAGCAGTACTTC.

This clonotype was picked up many times. The V and J genes are TRBV11-2 and TRBJ2-3; 10 bases line up with TRBD2. The germline V gene encodes CDR1 SGHAT and CDR2 FQNNGV. The CDR3 loop spans 16 amino acids. The junction had 8 bases not matched to a gene; V was cut back by 4 bases and J by 4 bases. The CDR3 protein is CASSSSGTSVADTQYF. CDR3 in DNA: TGTGCCAGCAGCTCTTCCGGGACTAGCGTCGCAGATACGCAGTATTTT.

The chain combines TRBV11-3 with TRBJ2-7; TRBD2 aligns across 7 bases. The ends lost 1 base at V and 2 bases at J; junction bases unmatched: 2. Germline V gene sequence: CDR1 SGHNT, CDR2 YENEEA. The CDR3 runs 14 residues. The CDR3 sequence is CASSLVGLTYEQYF. In nucleotides, the CDR3 is TGTGCCAGCAGCTTAGTGGGACTAACCTACGAGCAGTACTTC.

Ten or more counts support this clonotype. The V gene is TRBV7-2, the J gene TRBJ2-7; TRBD2 is a possible D gene (5 bases). Germline values: CDR1 SGHTA, CDR2 FQGNSA. V lost 0 bases, J lost 4 bases, and 13 bases lay in between. There are 15 residues in the CDR3. CDR3: CASSLAVSEQYEQYF. CDR3 in DNA: TGTGCCAGCAGCTTAGCGGTTAGCGAGCAGTACGAGCAGTACTTC.

This clonotype was counted at least ten times. This rearrangement joins TRBV5-8 to TRBJ2-3; the match to TRBD1 covers 12 bases. The CDR3 contains 14 residues. Germline values: CDR1 SGHTS, CDR2 YDEGEE. V was clipped by 4 bases and J by 10 bases; unmatched bases: 7. The CDR3 nucleotides are TGTGCCAGCAGCATCGGGACAGGGGGCGTCTCGCAGTATTTT. This sequence encodes CASSIGTGGVSQYF.

This clonotype was counted ten times or more. This chain joins TRBV7-2 and TRBJ2-7, with TRBD2 matching 8 bases. Germline V gene lookup returns CDR1 SGHTA and CDR2 FQGNSA. The CDR3 is 15 amino acids. The trim removed 2 bases at V and 2 bases at J, leaving 5 bases unmatched. CDR3 loop: CASSLWPSGPYEQYF. CDR3 nucleotides: TGTGCCAGCAGCTTATGGCCTAGCGGGCCCTACGAGCAGTACTTC.

The rearrangement joins TRBV28 to TRBJ1-4; TRBD1 agrees at 8 bases. The CDR3 sequence is 16 residues long. V dropped 6 bases and J dropped 8; count of bases not matched to a gene: 14. CDR1 and CDR2 from the germline V gene are MDHEN and SYDVKM. The CDR3 spells CASSTIGTGDHEKLFF. The DNA for the CDR3 is TGTGCCAGCAGCACTATCGGGACAGGCGATCACGAAAAACTGTTTTTT.

This clonotype showed up just a few times. The genes are TRBV7-2 and TRBJ1-6; D uncertain. This CDR3 is 16 amino acids long. V was pared by 2 bases and J by 0 bases, with 8 bases between. Germline V gene lookup returns CDR1 SGHTA and CDR2 FQGNSA. The CDR3 region is CASSLIRSSYNSPLHF. The CDR3 region has the DNA TGTGCCAGCAGCTTAATCCGGAGCTCCTATAATTCACCCCTCCACTTT.

This clonotype was seen at least ten times. The chain is built from TRBV6-1 and TRBJ1-1; D possibly corresponds to TRBD1 (6 bases). V was pared by 2 bases and J by 3 bases, with 7 bases between. Germline V CDR1 and CDR2: MNHNS, SASEGT. The CDR3 length is 13 residues. DNA of the CDR3: TGTGCCAGCAGTGAACAGGGGCACACTGAAGCTTTCTTT. This translates into CASSEQGHTEAFF.

This clonotype has at least ten counts. The chain carries TRBV6-5 and TRBJ2-3; weak D call: TRBD2 (6 bases). Germline CDR1 reads MNHEY; CDR2 reads SVGAGI. The CDR3 runs to 19 residues. V lost 0 bases to trimming and J lost 2 bases, with 21 bases between them. CDR3 DNA: TGTGCCAGCAGTTACTCGAAGCGGGCTGGGGGTTCCAACACAGATACGCAGTATTTT. Protein sequence: CASSYSKRAGGSNTDTQYF.